Included here is one T cell receptor beta chain sequence, with context. TCRdb keeps only in-frame clones here, not all; method: immunoSEQ multiplex PCR. Here the sample spans 45,000 to 65,000 clones, 80% to 85% being singletons. The data belong to a study of blood T cell repertoires in COVID-19. The receptor's source is a man aged 25 to 40 with COVID-19, enrolled during active disease. Sequences were obtained from peripheral blood.

The CDR3 spells CAWDRANTEAFF. In nucleotides, the CDR3 is TGTGCCTGGGACAGGGCGAACACTGAAGCTTTCTTT. The J gene is TRBJ1-1, the V gene TRBV30, with 7 bases fitting TRBD1. CDR1 is GTSNPN and CDR2 is SVGIG in the germline V gene (reference sequence). After removal of 5 bases from V and 1 base from J, the junction contained 1 base not matched to a gene. CDR3 length equals 12 residues.